A selection of T cell receptor beta chains follows, all from one sample in a study of OX40 agonist ivuxolimab in advanced cancers. Here immunoSEQ multiplex PCR was the method, and the copy in TCRdb shows in-frame clones only, minus some. In the table there are about 35,000 clones, 65% to 85% of which are singletons. Sample: CD4+ or CD8+ T cells sorted from blood, taken in a trial of the OX40 agonist ivuxolimab. All receptors derive from an adult with an advanced solid tumor such as melanoma, head and neck, liver or kidney cancer. Each CDR3 is given without its conserved first and last residue. Fields, in order: D gene, V gene, J gene, CDR3 protein. D genes are given only for firm matches.

d_gene: NA; v_gene: TRBV5-4; j_gene: TRBJ2-1; CDR3aa: ASSLAGTRYNEQF
d_gene: NA; v_gene: TRBV5-6; j_gene: TRBJ1-5; CDR3aa: ASSLRGLGNQPQH
d_gene: TRBD1; v_gene: TRBV6-1; j_gene: TRBJ1-5; CDR3aa: ASLSGQGLYQPQH
d_gene: NA; v_gene: TRBV5-1; j_gene: TRBJ2-3; CDR3aa: ASSLGATTDTQY
d_gene: TRBD1; v_gene: TRBV28; j_gene: TRBJ1-4; CDR3aa: ASSPPDRGGEKLF
d_gene: NA; v_gene: TRBV15; j_gene: TRBJ1-1; CDR3aa: ATSRGQLDEAF
d_gene: NA; v_gene: TRBV19; j_gene: TRBJ1-6; CDR3aa: ASTRDTRPYNSPLH
d_gene: NA; v_gene: TRBV7-7; j_gene: TRBJ2-5; CDR3aa: ASSLDSGTETQY
d_gene: NA; v_gene: TRBV10-3; j_gene: TRBJ2-1; CDR3aa: AISANDEQF
d_gene: NA; v_gene: TRBV30; j_gene: TRBJ1-2; CDR3aa: AWSAVPGYT
d_gene: NA; v_gene: TRBV5-1; j_gene: TRBJ2-1; CDR3aa: ATMSGSGIDEQF
d_gene: TRBD1; v_gene: TRBV7-8; j_gene: TRBJ2-5; CDR3aa: ASSLFGQGQETQY
d_gene: NA; v_gene: TRBV19; j_gene: TRBJ1-5; CDR3aa: ASSLTVGNQPQH
d_gene: NA; v_gene: TRBV11-2; j_gene: TRBJ1-5; CDR3aa: ASSLGQAGGNQPQH
d_gene: TRBD1; v_gene: TRBV28; j_gene: TRBJ1-1; CDR3aa: ASRLSDVFRGQGNTEAF
d_gene: NA; v_gene: TRBV2; j_gene: TRBJ1-1; CDR3aa: ASSGQASMNTEAF
d_gene: NA; v_gene: TRBV19; j_gene: TRBJ1-2; CDR3aa: ASNDGPLGYT
d_gene: TRBD1; v_gene: TRBV18; j_gene: TRBJ2-7; CDR3aa: ASSLPGQGHYEQY
d_gene: NA; v_gene: TRBV11-2; j_gene: TRBJ1-2; CDR3aa: ASSLDPSRRYYGYT
d_gene: NA; v_gene: TRBV28; j_gene: TRBJ2-7; CDR3aa: ASSTGEYEQY
d_gene: NA; v_gene: TRBV29-1; j_gene: TRBJ2-1; CDR3aa: SVELGGFEQF
d_gene: NA; v_gene: TRBV14; j_gene: TRBJ1-6; CDR3aa: ASQEGQYNSPLH
d_gene: TRBD2; v_gene: TRBV25-1; j_gene: TRBJ2-3; CDR3aa: ASSDARGGTDTQY
d_gene: NA; v_gene: TRBV4-1; j_gene: TRBJ2-5; CDR3aa: ASSQDNRDQETQY
d_gene: NA; v_gene: TRBV7-9; j_gene: TRBJ2-7; CDR3aa: ASSLEGGNYEQY
d_gene: NA; v_gene: TRBV9; j_gene: TRBJ2-2; CDR3aa: ASSPYQGNTGELF
d_gene: NA; v_gene: TRBV6-1; j_gene: TRBJ1-5; CDR3aa: ASSDPSIRTSDRQPQH
d_gene: NA; v_gene: TRBV7-3; j_gene: TRBJ1-1; CDR3aa: ASSFLGILRRNTEAF
d_gene: NA; v_gene: TRBV9; j_gene: TRBJ2-3; CDR3aa: ASSSEGTPLDTQY
d_gene: TRBD2; v_gene: TRBV7-9; j_gene: TRBJ2-1; CDR3aa: ASSPSGGRGEQF
d_gene: NA; v_gene: TRBV7-3; j_gene: TRBJ2-3; CDR3aa: ASRALQGPLDTQY
d_gene: NA; v_gene: TRBV6-5; j_gene: TRBJ1-5; CDR3aa: ASSPREKAYQPQH
d_gene: TRBD2; v_gene: TRBV18; j_gene: TRBJ2-5; CDR3aa: ASSPPLAGGETQY
d_gene: TRBD1; v_gene: TRBV2; j_gene: TRBJ1-1; CDR3aa: ASSFTGQGNTEAF
d_gene: NA; v_gene: TRBV6-5; j_gene: TRBJ1-1; CDR3aa: ASSYGMNTEAF
d_gene: NA; v_gene: TRBV7-3; j_gene: TRBJ1-1; CDR3aa: ASSLGANTEAF
d_gene: TRBD1; v_gene: TRBV7-8; j_gene: TRBJ2-2; CDR3aa: ASRFSGTGSGTGELF
d_gene: TRBD1; v_gene: TRBV4-1; j_gene: TRBJ1-4; CDR3aa: ASSQEPRDRRTV
d_gene: TRBD2; v_gene: TRBV18; j_gene: TRBJ2-5; CDR3aa: ASSPRQAGERETQY
d_gene: NA; v_gene: TRBV5-4; j_gene: TRBJ2-5; CDR3aa: ASSSLRAPREQY
d_gene: TRBD2; v_gene: TRBV5-4; j_gene: TRBJ2-7; CDR3aa: ASSSVTGGLGEQY
d_gene: NA; v_gene: TRBV5-1; j_gene: TRBJ2-1; CDR3aa: ASSFYGTYNEQF